These 18 T cell receptor beta chains originate from one sample sequenced in a study of blood T cell repertoires in COVID-19. The method was immunoSEQ multiplex PCR; TCRdb's version includes in-frame clones alone and lacks a portion of them. The sample has roughly 360,000 clones; around 84% are singletons. Specimen: peripheral blood. The receptor set was obtained from a human donor with acute or convalescent COVID-19. The donor label of this sample is uncertain.

The J gene is TRBJ1-1, the V gene TRBV4-2, with D tentatively TRBD1 (6 bases). The V end was cut by 1 base, the J end by 2 bases, with 11 bases between. Germline V gene lookup returns CDR1 LGHNA and CDR2 YNFKEQ. The CDR3 is made up of 15 amino acids. CDR3 protein: CASSQVQGTNTEAFF. The CDR3 DNA sequence: TGTGCCAGCAGCCAAGTTCAGGGGACAAACACTGAAGCTTTCTTT.

As for this clone: Other nucleotide sequences in the sample specify the same CDR3. The chain employs TRBV12-3 or TRBV12-4 and TRBJ1-1, with D unclear. CDR3 length equals 13 residues. The V and J ends lost 5 bases and 0 bases respectively, with 7 bases between them. The CDR3: CASSLRVNTEAFF. As DNA, the CDR3 is TGTGCCAGCAGTCTTCGGGTGAACACTGAAGCTTTCTTT.

This clone was recorded once. V gene TRBV6-5 combines with J gene TRBJ1-2; TRBD1 matches at 9 bases. CDR1 MNHEY and CDR2 SVGAGI come from the germline V gene. J was trimmed by 4 bases and V by 1 base; bases with no gene match: 4. The CDR3 runs to 15 residues. The CDR3 is CASSYWTGASYGYTF. In nucleotides, the CDR3 is TGTGCCAGCAGTTACTGGACAGGGGCGAGCTATGGCTACACCTTC.

The chain has TRBV5-5 and TRBJ2-7; a weak D match, TRBD2 (6 bases). The CDR3 is made up of 14 amino acids. The germline CDR1 and CDR2 sequences are SGHKS and YYEKEE (reference sequence). Trimming stripped 1 base from V and 1 base from J, with 9 bases between. The CDR3 here is CASSLWGGSYEQYF. CDR3 bases: TGTGCCAGCAGCTTGTGGGGAGGATCCTACGAGCAGTACTTC.

The chain links TRBV12-3 or TRBV12-4 to TRBJ1-2, with 7 bases fitting TRBD1. The CDR3 covers 13 residues. J gave up 4 bases and V 8 bases, and 7 bases lay outside the gene matches. In nucleotides, the CDR3 is TGTGCCAGCCGAGGGGGCGTGGGCTATGGCTACACCTTC. Translating gives CASRGGVGYGYTF.

This clone was observed a handful of times. The genes are TRBV11-3 and TRBJ2-7, with a weak D call TRBD1 (6 bases). CDR1 and CDR2 from the germline V gene are SGHNT and YENEEA. V was clipped by 2 bases and J by 0 bases, with 11 bases between them. The CDR3 runs 15 residues. CDR3 DNA sequence: TGTGCCAGCAGCTTAAATTGGGGGCCCTCCTACGAGCAGTACTTC. It codes for CASSLNWGPSYEQYF. Full variable domain (missing parts from reference TRBV11-3 and TRBJ2-7): EAGVVQSPRYKIIEKKQPVAFWCNPISGHNTLYWYLQNLGQGPELLIRYENEEAVDDSQLPKDRFSAERLKGVDSTLKIQPAELGDSAVYLCASSLNWGPSYEQYFGPGTRLTVT.

Comments on this clone: The junction shows a germline mismatch at one end, possibly a read error. The chain is built from TRBV5-6 and TRBJ1-2; 7 positions agree with TRBD1. Per the germline V gene, CDR1 is SGHDT and CDR2 is YYEEEE. The CDR3 runs 15 residues. This CDR3 is CASSLPPGFRGGYAF. CDR3 sequence (DNA): TGTGCCAGCAGCTTGCCCCCAGGTTTTCGAGGGGGCTACGCCTTC.

The rearrangement joins TRBV7-8 to TRBJ2-7; 7 bases fit TRBD2. J was trimmed by 6 bases and V by 1 base; bases with no gene match: 12. The germline V gene encodes CDR1 SGHVS and CDR2 FQNEAQ. The CDR3 consists of 16 residues. The CDR3 nucleotides are TGTGCCAGCAGCTTAGTTCCCGGCGGGAGAATAGGCGAGCAGTACTTC. Protein product: CASSLVPGGRIGEQYF.

This clone was seen a single time. The rearrangement links TRBV7-9 to TRBJ1-5; the D gene is possibly TRBD1 (5 bases). Germline V lookup: CDR1 SEHNR, CDR2 FQNEAQ (reference sequence). CDR3 length: 15 amino acids. Trimming stripped 1 base from V and 2 bases from J, with 9 bases between. In nucleotides, the CDR3 is TGTGCCAGCAGCTTAGGGTCGACAGGCAATCAGCCCCAGCATTTT. It yields the protein CASSLGSTGNQPQHF.

The chain uses TRBV10-3 and TRBJ2-5, with D perhaps matching TRBD2 (5 bases). V was clipped by 3 bases and J by 5 bases, with 10 bases between them. CDR3 length equals 13 residues. Germline V gives CDR1 ENHRY, CDR2 SYGVKD. CDR3 DNA: TGTGCCATCAGTGACGGGCGAGGGGAGACCCAGTACTTC. It is translated as CAISDGRGETQYF.

The chain is built from TRBV18 and TRBJ1-1; the D gene is possibly TRBD1 (6 bases). Germline CDR1 reads KGHSH; CDR2 reads LQKENI. CDR3 length: 17 residues. V shed 3 bases and J shed 4 bases, with 21 bases lying between them. The chain's CDR3 is CASSPISTGGHVTEAFF. The CDR3 coding sequence is TGTGCCAGCTCACCTATTTCGACCGGGGGGCATGTCACTGAAGCTTTCTTT.

The CDR3 nucleotides read TGCGCCAGCAGCTTGGCCGGGAGAGGGGCCCCCTATGGCTACACCTTC. Amino acids: CASSLAGRGAPYGYTF. The chain uses TRBV5-1 and TRBJ1-2, with a possible D match to TRBD1 (5 bases). CDR1 and CDR2 from the germline V gene are SGHRS and YFSETQ. Trimming pared 0 bases from V and 4 bases from J, leaving 16 bases between. The CDR3 is 16 residues long. The full variable domain, its missing parts supplied by reference TRBV5-1 and TRBJ1-2, is KAGVTQTPRYLIKTRGQQVTLSCSPISGHRSVSWYQQTPGQGLQFLFEYFSETQRNKGNFPGRFSGRQFSNSRSEMNVSTLELGDSALYLCASSLAGRGAPYGYTFGSGTRLTVV.

V and J are TRBV12-2 and TRBJ2-7; the listed D gene, TRBD2, was not tested against the DNA. TRBV12-2 is a pseudogene. This CDR3 spans 17 amino acids. CDR3 sequence: CASRLGRNERGTYEQYF. The CDR3 DNA sequence: TGTGCAAGTCGCTTAGGGAGGAACGAGAGAGGAACCTACGAGCAGTACTTC.

The chain carries TRBV9 and TRBJ2-3, with TRBD2 matching 9 bases. The trim removed 4 bases at V and 2 bases at J, leaving 5 bases unmatched. The germline V gene encodes CDR1 SGDLS and CDR2 YYNGEE. The CDR3 has 15 residues. DNA for the CDR3: TGTGCCAGCAGCCCGTGGACTAGCGCCACAGATACGCAGTATTTT. Encoded protein: CASSPWTSATDTQYF.

The chain is built from TRBV7-2 and TRBJ1-1, with 9 positions matching TRBD1. CDR1 and CDR2 (germline): SGHTA, FQGNSA. The CDR3 has 14 residues. J lost 5 bases, V lost 5 bases, and 6 bases had no gene match. The CDR3 DNA follows: TGTGCCAGCAGCACGACAGGGGGAAGGACTGAAGCTTTCTTT. This translates into CASSTTGGRTEAFF. The whole variable domain, remainder taken from reference TRBV7-2 and TRBJ1-1, is GAGVSQSPSNKVTEKGKDVELRCDPISGHTALYWYRQSLGQGLEFLIYFQGNSAPDKSGLPSDRFSAERTGGSVSTLTIQRTQQEDSAVYLCASSTTGGRTEAFFGQGTRLTVV.

The gene calls are TRBV5-5 and TRBJ1-1, with TRBD1 as a possible D gene (6 bases). This CDR3 contains 15 residues. Germline CDR1 reads SGHKS; CDR2 reads YYEKEE (reference sequence). V was cut by 4 bases and J by 0 bases, with 13 bases left in between. This CDR3 is CASSRNRDLNTEAFF. CDR3 sequence (DNA): TGTGCCAGCAGCAGGAACAGGGACCTGAACACTGAAGCTTTCTTT.

The chain joins TRBV7-8 to TRBJ1-6; D is unresolved. Trimming cost V 5 bases and J 7 bases, with 9 bases left between them. CDR3 length: 13 residues. Germline CDR1 reads SGHVS; CDR2 reads FQNEAQ. DNA for the CDR3: TGTGCCAGCAGCGGGAGTAACAATTCACCCCTCCACTTT. It is translated as CASSGSNNSPLHF.

The rearrangement uses TRBV5-1 and TRBJ2-1; TRBD2 matches 8 bases. The V segment lost 4 bases and the J segment 6 bases; nucleotides outside the gene matches: 12. This CDR3 is built from 16 residues. Germline lookup yields CDR1 SGHRS and CDR2 YFSETQ. The CDR3 sequence is CASSPQAGVRVNEQFF. The CDR3 DNA follows: TGCGCCAGCAGCCCCCAAGCGGGAGTTAGGGTCAATGAGCAGTTCTTC.